The source of this T cell receptor beta chain is a study of cytomegalovirus exposure and HLA in healthy donors. Whole-study results and caveats: Generally TCR sequences proved uncommon, though certain public TCRs appeared in numerous donors. Cytomegalovirus association was assigned to 150 to 200 TCR beta chains.

In the case of this clone: The antigen remains undetermined.

Clones were sequenced by immunoSEQ multiplex PCR, and TCRdb holds only the in-frame ones, with some missing. Counted here are about 360,000 clones, 80% to 90% occurring once; the ten biggest clones make up 0.83%. Germline V gives CDR1 LNHNV, CDR2 YYDKDF (reference sequence). The CDR3 has 15 amino acids. V shed 6 bases and J 7 bases; nucleotides not matched to a gene: 13. The rearrangement joins TRBV15 to TRBJ2-7; 9 bases match TRBD1. Material for sequencing was PBMCs. The clonotype comes from a woman aged 18-29 years in good health and CMV-seronegative. The CDR3 coding sequence is TGTGCCACCAGAAGAACCGGGACAGGGTGGAATGAGCAGTACTTC. This codes for CATRRTGTGWNEQYF.